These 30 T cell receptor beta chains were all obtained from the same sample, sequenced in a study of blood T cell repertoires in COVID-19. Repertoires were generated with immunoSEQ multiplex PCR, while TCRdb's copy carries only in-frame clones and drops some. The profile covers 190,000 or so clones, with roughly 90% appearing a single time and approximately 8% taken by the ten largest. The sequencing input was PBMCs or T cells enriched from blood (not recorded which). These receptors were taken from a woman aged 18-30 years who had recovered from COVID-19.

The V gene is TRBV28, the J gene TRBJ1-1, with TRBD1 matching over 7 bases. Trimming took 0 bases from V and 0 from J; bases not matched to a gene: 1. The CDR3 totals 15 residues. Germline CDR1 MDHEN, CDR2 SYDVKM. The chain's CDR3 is CASSLWDRMNTEAFF. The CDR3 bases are TGTGCCAGCAGTTTATGGGACAGGATGAACACTGAAGCTTTCTTT.

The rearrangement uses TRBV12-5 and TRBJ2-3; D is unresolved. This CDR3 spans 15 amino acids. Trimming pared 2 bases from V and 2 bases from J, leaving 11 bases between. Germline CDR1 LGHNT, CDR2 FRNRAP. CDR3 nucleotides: TGTGCTAGTGGTTTGTGGGCAGACCTCACAGATACGCAGTATTTT. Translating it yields CASGLWADLTDTQYF.

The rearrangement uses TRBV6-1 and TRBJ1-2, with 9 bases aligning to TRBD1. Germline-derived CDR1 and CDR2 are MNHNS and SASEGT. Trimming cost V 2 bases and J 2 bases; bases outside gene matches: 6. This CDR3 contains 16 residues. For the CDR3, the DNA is TGTGCCAGCAGTGAAATACAGGGGGCGGGGAACTATGGCTACACCTTC. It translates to CASSEIQGAGNYGYTF.

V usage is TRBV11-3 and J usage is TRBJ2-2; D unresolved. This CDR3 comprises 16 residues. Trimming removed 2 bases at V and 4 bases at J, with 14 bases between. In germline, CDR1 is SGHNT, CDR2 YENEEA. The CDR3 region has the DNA TGTGCCAGCAGCTTATCGTTCGGTTGGTTCACCGGGGAGCTGTTTTTT. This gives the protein CASSLSFGWFTGELFF.

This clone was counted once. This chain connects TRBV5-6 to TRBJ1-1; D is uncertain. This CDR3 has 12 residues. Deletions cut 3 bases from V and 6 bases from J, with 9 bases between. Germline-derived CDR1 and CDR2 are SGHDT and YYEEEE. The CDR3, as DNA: TGTGCCAGCAGCTCGGTCCTGGCTGAAGCTTTCTTT. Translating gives CASSSVLAEAFF.

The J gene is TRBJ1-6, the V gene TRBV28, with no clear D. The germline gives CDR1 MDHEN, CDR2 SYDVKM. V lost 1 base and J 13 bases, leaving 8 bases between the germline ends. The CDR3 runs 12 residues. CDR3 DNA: TGTGCCAGCAGTTTATCCGAGTTTCCCCTCCACTTT. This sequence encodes CASSLSEFPLHF.

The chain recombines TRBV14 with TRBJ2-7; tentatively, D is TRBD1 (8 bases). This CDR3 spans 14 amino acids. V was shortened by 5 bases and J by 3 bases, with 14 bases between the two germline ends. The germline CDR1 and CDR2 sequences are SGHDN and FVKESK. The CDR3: CASSLTGEGYEQYF. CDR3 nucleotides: TGTGCCAGCAGCTTGACAGGGGAGGGCTACGAGCAGTACTTC. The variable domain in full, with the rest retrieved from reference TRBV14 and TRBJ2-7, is EAGVTQFPSHSVIEKGQTVTLRCDPISGHDNLYWYRRVMGKEIKFLLHFVKESKQDESGMPNNRFLAERTGGTYSTLKVQPAELEDSGVYFCASSLTGEGYEQYFGPGTRLTVT.

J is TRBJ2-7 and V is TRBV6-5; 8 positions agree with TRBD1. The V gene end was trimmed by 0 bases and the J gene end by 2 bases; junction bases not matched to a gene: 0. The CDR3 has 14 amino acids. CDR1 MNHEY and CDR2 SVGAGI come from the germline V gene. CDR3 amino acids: CASSYSTGAYEQYF. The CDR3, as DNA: TGTGCCAGCAGTTACTCGACAGGGGCCTACGAGCAGTACTTC.

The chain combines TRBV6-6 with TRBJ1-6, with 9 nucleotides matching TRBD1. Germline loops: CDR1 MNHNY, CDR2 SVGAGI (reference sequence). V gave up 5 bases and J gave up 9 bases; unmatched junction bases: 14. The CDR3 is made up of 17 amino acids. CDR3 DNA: TGTGCCAGCAGTCGGGACAGGGTGTCACCGGCGGGTTCACCCCTCCACTTT. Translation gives CASSRDRVSPAGSPLHF.

The CDR3 bases are TGCGCCAGCAGCAACGGGGGGCAGGAAGAGACCCAGTACTTC. Translated: CASSNGGQEETQYF. The rearrangement joins TRBV5-1 to TRBJ2-5; a possible D gene is TRBD2 (7 bases). Trimming took off 4 bases at V and 3 bases at J, with 13 bases between the two ends. Germline CDR1 is SGHRS and CDR2 is YFSETQ. The CDR3 extends over 14 amino acids.

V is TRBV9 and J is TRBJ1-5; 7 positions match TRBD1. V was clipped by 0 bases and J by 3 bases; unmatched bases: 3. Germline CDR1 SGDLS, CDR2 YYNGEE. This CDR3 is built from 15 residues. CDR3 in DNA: TGTGCCAGCAGCGTAGAGGGACAGTACAATCAGCCCCAGCATTTT. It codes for CASSVEGQYNQPQHF.

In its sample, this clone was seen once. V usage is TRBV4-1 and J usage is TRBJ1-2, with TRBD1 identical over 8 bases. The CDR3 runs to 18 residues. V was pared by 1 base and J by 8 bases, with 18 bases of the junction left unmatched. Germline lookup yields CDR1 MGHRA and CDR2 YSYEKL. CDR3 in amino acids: CASSQAPMGPTGVSGYTF. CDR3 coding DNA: TGCGCCAGCAGCCAAGCTCCGATGGGCCCGACAGGGGTGAGCGGCTACACCTTC.

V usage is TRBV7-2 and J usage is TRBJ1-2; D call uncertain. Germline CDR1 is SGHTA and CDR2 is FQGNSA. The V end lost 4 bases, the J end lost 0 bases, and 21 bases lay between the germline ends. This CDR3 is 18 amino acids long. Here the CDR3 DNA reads TGTGCCAGCAGCTCCGCCTTTATCCGCGGCAGTCCTAACTATGGCTACACCTTC. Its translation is CASSSAFIRGSPNYGYTF.

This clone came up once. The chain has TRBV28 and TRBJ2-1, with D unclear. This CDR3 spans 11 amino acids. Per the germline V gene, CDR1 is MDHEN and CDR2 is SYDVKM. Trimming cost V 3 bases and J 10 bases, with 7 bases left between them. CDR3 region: CASSLYGEQFF. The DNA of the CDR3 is TGTGCCAGCAGTTTGTACGGGGAGCAGTTCTTC.

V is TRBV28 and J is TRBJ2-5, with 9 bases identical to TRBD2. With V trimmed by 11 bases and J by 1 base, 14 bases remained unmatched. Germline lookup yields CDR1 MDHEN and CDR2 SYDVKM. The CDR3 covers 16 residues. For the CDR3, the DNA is TGTGCCCGCGGCGGGCCCGCGGGGGGGGGCCAAGAGACCCAGTACTTC. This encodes CARGGPAGGGQETQYF.

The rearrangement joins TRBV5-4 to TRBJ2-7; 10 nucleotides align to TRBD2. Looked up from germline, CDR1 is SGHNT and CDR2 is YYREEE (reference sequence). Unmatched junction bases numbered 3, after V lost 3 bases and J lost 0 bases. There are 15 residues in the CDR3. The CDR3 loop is CASSSRTSGSYEQYF. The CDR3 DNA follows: TGTGCCAGCAGCTCCCGGACTAGCGGCTCCTACGAGCAGTACTTC.

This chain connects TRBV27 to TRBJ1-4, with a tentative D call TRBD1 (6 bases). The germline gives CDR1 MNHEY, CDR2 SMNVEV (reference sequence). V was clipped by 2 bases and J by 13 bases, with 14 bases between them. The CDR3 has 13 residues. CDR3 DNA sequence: TGTGCCAGCAGTTTAGGGCTGCAGGGGACACTGTTTTTT. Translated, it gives CASSLGLQGTLFF.

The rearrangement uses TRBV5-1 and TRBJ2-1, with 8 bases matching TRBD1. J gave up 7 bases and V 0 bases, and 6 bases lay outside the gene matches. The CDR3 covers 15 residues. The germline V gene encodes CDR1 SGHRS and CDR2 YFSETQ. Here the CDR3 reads CASSLVGQGFNEQFF. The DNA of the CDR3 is TGCGCCAGCAGCTTGGTCGGACAGGGTTTTAATGAGCAGTTCTTC.

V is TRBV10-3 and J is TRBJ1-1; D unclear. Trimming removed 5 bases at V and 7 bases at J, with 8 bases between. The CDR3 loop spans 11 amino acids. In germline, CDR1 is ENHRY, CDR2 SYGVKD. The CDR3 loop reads CAISTGLEAFF. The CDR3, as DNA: TGTGCCATCAGTACCGGACTTGAAGCTTTCTTT.

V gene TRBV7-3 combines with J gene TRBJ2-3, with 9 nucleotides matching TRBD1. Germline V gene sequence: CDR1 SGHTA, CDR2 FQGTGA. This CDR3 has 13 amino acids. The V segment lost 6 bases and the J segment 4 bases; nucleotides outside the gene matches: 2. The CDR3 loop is CASSTGGADTQYF. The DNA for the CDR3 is TGTGCCAGCAGTACAGGGGGCGCAGATACGCAGTATTTT.

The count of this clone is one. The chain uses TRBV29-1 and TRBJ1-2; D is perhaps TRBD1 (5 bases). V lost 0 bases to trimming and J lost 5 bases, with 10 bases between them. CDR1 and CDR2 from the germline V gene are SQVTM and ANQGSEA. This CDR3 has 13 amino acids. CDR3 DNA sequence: TGCAGCGTTGAAGACAGGGTTGAGTATGGCTACACCTTC. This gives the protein CSVEDRVEYGYTF.

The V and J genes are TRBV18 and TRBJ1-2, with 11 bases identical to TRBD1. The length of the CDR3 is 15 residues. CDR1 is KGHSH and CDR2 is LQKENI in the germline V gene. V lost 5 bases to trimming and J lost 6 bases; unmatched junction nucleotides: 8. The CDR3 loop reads CASSSRTGGADGYTF. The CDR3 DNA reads TGTGCCAGCTCATCCCGGACAGGGGGCGCGGATGGCTACACCTTC. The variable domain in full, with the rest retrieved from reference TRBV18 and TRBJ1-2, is NAGVMQNPRHLVRRRGQEARLRCSPMKGHSHVYWYRQLPEEGLKFMVYLQKENIIDESGMPKERFSAEFPKEGPSILRIQQVVRGDSAAYFCASSSRTGGADGYTFGSGTRLTVV.

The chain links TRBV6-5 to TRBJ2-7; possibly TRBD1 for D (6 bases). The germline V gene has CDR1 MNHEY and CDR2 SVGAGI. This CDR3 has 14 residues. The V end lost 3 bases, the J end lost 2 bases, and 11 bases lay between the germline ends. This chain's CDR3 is CASSYAWDTYEQYF. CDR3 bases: TGTGCCAGCAGTTATGCCTGGGACACCTACGAGCAGTACTTC.

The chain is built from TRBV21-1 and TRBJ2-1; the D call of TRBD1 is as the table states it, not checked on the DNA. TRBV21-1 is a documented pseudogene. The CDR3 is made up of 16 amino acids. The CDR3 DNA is TGTGCCAGCAGCATGATGACAGGCCTGCCCTACAATGAGCAGTTCTTC. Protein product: CASSMMTGLPYNEQFF.

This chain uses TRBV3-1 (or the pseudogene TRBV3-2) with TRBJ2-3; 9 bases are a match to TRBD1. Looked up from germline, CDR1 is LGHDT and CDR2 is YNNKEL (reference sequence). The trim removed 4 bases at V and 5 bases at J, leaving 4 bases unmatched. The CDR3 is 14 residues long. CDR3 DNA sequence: TGTGCCAGCAGCCGACAGGGGGAGAAAGATACGCAGTATTTT. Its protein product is CASSRQGEKDTQYF.

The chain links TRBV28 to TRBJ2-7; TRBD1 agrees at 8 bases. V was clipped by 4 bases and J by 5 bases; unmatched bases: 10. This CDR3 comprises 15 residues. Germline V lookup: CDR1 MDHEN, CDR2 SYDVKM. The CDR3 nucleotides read TGTGCCAGCAGTTACCCCCCGGACAGGGCCCACGAGCAGTACTTC. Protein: CASSYPPDRAHEQYF.

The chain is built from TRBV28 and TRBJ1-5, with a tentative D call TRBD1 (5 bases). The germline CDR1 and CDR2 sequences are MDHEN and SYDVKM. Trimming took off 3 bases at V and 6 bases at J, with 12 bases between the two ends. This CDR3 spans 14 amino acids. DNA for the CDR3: TGTGCCAGCAGTTTGCCCAGGGTGAGTCAGCCCCAGCATTTT. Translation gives CASSLPRVSQPQHF.

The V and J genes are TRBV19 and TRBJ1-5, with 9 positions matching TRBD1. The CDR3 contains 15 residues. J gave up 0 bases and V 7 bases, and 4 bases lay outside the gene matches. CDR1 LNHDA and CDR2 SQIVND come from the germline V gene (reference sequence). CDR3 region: CASKGTGNSNQPQHF. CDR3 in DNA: TGTGCCAGTAAGGGGACAGGGAATAGCAATCAGCCCCAGCATTTT. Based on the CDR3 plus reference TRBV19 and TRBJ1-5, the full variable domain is DGGITQSPKYLFRKEGQNVTLSCEQNLNHDAMYWYRQDPGQGLRLIYYSQIVNDFQKGDIAEGYSVSREKKESFPLTVTSAQKNPTAFYLCASKGTGNSNQPQHFGDGTRLSIL.

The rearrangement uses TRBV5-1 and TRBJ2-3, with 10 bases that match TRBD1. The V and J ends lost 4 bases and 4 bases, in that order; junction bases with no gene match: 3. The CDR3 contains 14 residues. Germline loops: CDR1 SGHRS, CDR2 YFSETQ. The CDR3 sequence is CASSPGTGADTQYF. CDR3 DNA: TGCGCCAGCAGCCCAGGGACAGGGGCAGATACGCAGTATTTT.

The CDR3 region has the DNA TGTGCCAGCAGCCCGGGATCTAACAATGAGCAGTTCTTC. Its protein is CASSPGSNNEQFF. This chain uses TRBV7-3 with TRBJ2-1, with D possibly matching TRBD2 (5 bases). The CDR3 has 13 amino acids. V dropped 5 bases and J dropped 5 bases, with 10 bases sitting between them. Germline loops: CDR1 SGHTA, CDR2 FQGTGA.